This T cell receptor beta chain was identified in a study of CD8+CD57+ T cells in acquired aplastic anemia. Researchers used genomic DNA as the template to profile TCR beta VDJ and CDR3. Each CDR3 protein is one row after TCRdb ran MiXCR on the reads. This sample yields 250,000 to 300,000 distinct CDR3 sequences, of which 55% to 65% are seen a single time; less than 10% belongs to the top ten. There are 17 residues in the CDR3. CDR1 is SGHVS and CDR2 is FNYEAQ in the germline V gene. The V end was cut by 2 bases, the J end by 3 bases, with 20 bases between. In regard to this clonotype: What it recognizes is unknown.

Findings and caveats of the study: Patients and controls had in common approximately 30 CD8+ CDR3 sequences.

The rearrangement uses TRBV7-6 and TRBJ2-7, with D tentatively TRBD1 (7 bases). This receptor was taken from a human donor with severe aplastic anemia or a healthy control (not recorded which). The sequencing input was sorted CD4+, CD8+, or CD8+CD57+ T cells (not recorded which) from PBMCs. The CDR3 nucleotides read TGTGCCAGCAGCTTATTGGTGTCAGGGGGGTTAGGCTACGAGCAGTACTTC. Translated: CASSLLVSGGLGYEQYF.